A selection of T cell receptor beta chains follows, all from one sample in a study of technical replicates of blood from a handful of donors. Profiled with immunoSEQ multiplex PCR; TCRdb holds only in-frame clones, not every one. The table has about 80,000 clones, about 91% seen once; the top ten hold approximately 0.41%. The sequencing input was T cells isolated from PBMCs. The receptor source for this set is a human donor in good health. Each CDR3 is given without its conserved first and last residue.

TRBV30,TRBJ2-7,AWSVLEQYEQY
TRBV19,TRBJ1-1,ASSIFSETEAF
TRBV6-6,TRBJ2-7,ASTRDYEQY
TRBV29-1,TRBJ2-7,SVTPGTGAYEQY
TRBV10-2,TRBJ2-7,ASGIRGYEQY
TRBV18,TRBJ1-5,ASSPGGNQPQH
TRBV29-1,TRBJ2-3,SVEDPPAGGDTQY
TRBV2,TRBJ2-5,ASSLLAVQETQY
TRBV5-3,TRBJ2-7,ARSHGIRLAGKLGAYEQY
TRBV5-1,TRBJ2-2,ASSPTSGGNTGELF
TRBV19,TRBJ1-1,ASSGHLNTEAF
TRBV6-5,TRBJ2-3,ASRLALIDTQY
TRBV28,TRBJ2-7,ASSYRGNEQY
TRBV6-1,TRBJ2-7,ASSTGLVVREQY
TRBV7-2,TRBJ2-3,ASSLLGGQADTQY
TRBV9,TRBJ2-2,ASSHRQGTAGELF
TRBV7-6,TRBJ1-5,ASSLGGPQPQH
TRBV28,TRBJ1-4,ASSLLVTGEGEKLF
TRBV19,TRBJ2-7,ASSLQGAYEQY
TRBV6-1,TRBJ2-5,ASSGTSGRETQY
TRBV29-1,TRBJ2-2,SVGQEANTGELF
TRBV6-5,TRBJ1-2,ASSYSSEDLYGYT
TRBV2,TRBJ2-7,ASSEIGLAEEQY
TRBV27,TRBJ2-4,ASSSTLLAKNIQY
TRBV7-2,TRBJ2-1,ASSVSSGRYNEQF
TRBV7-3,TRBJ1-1,ASSFRTGLKGTEAF
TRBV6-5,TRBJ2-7,ASSRTSREQY
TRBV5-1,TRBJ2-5,ASSNTTGIGETQY
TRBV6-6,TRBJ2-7,ASSYSAGEGYEQY